The 19 T cell receptor beta chains below come from one sample, sequenced in a study of blood T cell repertoires in COVID-19. Libraries were prepared by immunoSEQ multiplex PCR; TCRdb keeps only in-frame clonotypes and omits some of them. The sample lists about 210,000 clones, roughly 81% occurring once. Sample: peripheral blood. All receptors derive from a woman aged 45-65 years with active or convalescent COVID-19.

This rearrangement joins TRBV2 to TRBJ2-6; TRBD1 matches at 12 bases. V dropped 8 bases and J dropped 4; count of bases not matched to a gene: 12. From germline, CDR1 is SNHLY and CDR2 FYNNEI. CDR3 length equals 18 residues. The chain's CDR3 is CASGSTGQGAKGANVLTF. Written as DNA, the CDR3 is TGTGCCAGCGGCTCTACGGGACAGGGGGCGAAAGGGGCCAACGTCCTGACTTTC.

The rearrangement joins TRBV19 to TRBJ1-5; 7 nucleotides line up with TRBD1. CDR1 and CDR2 from the germline V gene are LNHDA and SQIVND (reference sequence). V lost 8 bases, J lost 3 bases, and 7 bases stayed unmatched. This CDR3 has 14 amino acids. This CDR3 is CASSEGQPNQPQHF. CDR3 sequence (DNA): TGTGCCAGTTCCGAGGGACAGCCCAATCAGCCCCAGCATTTT. Full variable domain (missing parts from reference TRBV19 and TRBJ1-5): DGGITQSPKYLFRKEGQNVTLSCEQNLNHDAMYWYRQDPGQGLRLIYYSQIVNDFQKGDIAEGYSVSREKKESFPLTVTSAQKNPTAFYLCASSEGQPNQPQHFGDGTRLSIL.

This chain joins TRBV24-1 and TRBJ1-5, with D tentatively TRBD1 (5 bases). V dropped 4 bases and J dropped 6 bases, with 12 bases sitting between them. Germline CDR1 reads KGHDR; CDR2 reads SFDVKD. This CDR3 has 14 residues. The CDR3 sequence is CATSDPGSFQPQHF. The CDR3 DNA follows: TGTGCCACCAGTGACCCAGGGTCTTTTCAGCCCCAGCATTTT.

This clone came up a few times. V usage is TRBV12-3 or TRBV12-4 and J usage is TRBJ2-7; D is perhaps TRBD2 (7 bases). The CDR3 contains 13 residues. Trimming removed 3 bases from V and 2 bases from J, with 8 bases in between. The DNA for the CDR3 is TGTGCCAGCAGTTTGGGGGGGCCCTACGAGCAGTACTTC. Translating gives CASSLGGPYEQYF.

The V and J genes are TRBV3-1 (or the pseudogene TRBV3-2) and TRBJ2-5; 7 bases match TRBD1. CDR3 length: 14 amino acids. The germline V gene encodes CDR1 LGHDT and CDR2 YNNKEL (reference sequence). Trimming removed 5 bases from V and 10 bases from J; junction bases left unmatched: 13. CDR3 region: CASSIGTATLDQYF. The CDR3 DNA follows: TGTGCCAGCAGCATAGGGACAGCGACCCTGGACCAGTACTTC.

The V gene is TRBV6-5, the J gene TRBJ2-2; D possibly corresponds to TRBD2 (5 bases). This CDR3 is built from 16 residues. Trimming cost V 1 base and J 1 base, with 10 bases left between them. Germline V gives CDR1 MNHEY, CDR2 SVGAGI. The CDR3 region has the DNA TGTGCCAGCAGTTACTTTGGCGGGCGGAACACCGGGGAGCTGTTTTTT. Translated, it gives CASSYFGGRNTGELFF.

V is TRBV18 and J is TRBJ1-2; unclear D gene. V was clipped by 3 bases and J by 4 bases, with 12 bases between them. This CDR3 is 14 amino acids long. The germline CDR1 and CDR2 sequences are KGHSH and LQKENI. In DNA form, the CDR3 reads TGTGCCAGCTCACCCCCGGAGGGATCCTATGGCTACACCTTC. Translating it yields CASSPPEGSYGYTF.

The chain couples TRBV2 to TRBJ2-3; no firm D call. Trimming took 6 bases from V and 4 from J, leaving 14 bases between them. The CDR3 extends over 14 amino acids. Per germline, CDR1 SNHLY and CDR2 FYNNEI. The CDR3 DNA sequence: TGTGCCAGCAGGATCTCCACAGTCCCAGATACGCAGTATTTT. Amino acid sequence: CASRISTVPDTQYF.

V usage is TRBV6-4 and J usage is TRBJ1-2; D not certain. The CDR3 has 14 amino acids. Trimming pared 0 bases from V and 8 bases from J, leaving 13 bases between. Germline lookup yields CDR1 MRHNA and CDR2 SNTAGT. The CDR3 spells CASSDSPEVRGYTF. Written as DNA, the CDR3 is TGTGCCAGCAGTGACTCACCGGAGGTTAGAGGCTACACCTTC.

The rearrangement uses TRBV27 and TRBJ2-5; D gene uncertain. The CDR3 sequence is 11 residues long. The V gene lost 4 bases and the J gene lost 2 bases, with 2 bases spanning the gap. Germline values: CDR1 MNHEY, CDR2 SMNVEV (reference sequence). CDR3 in amino acids: CASSSQETQYF. DNA of the CDR3: TGTGCCAGCAGTTCGCAAGAGACCCAGTACTTC.

This chain uses TRBV5-6 with TRBJ2-5; maybe TRBD2 (6 bases). This CDR3 is built from 14 residues. V gave up 4 bases and J gave up 5 bases, with 15 bases separating them. In germline, CDR1 is SGHDT, CDR2 YYEEEE. The CDR3 is CASSGGTPRETQYF. CDR3 DNA sequence: TGTGCCAGCAGCGGGGGGACGCCGAGGGAGACCCAGTACTTC.

With respect to this clone: The same CDR3 arises from other DNA sequences in this sample as well. The chain recombines TRBV28 with TRBJ2-4, with 10 nucleotides matching TRBD1. The CDR3 length is 15 residues. Germline V gene lookup returns CDR1 MDHEN and CDR2 SYDVKM. The V and J ends lost 5 bases and 4 bases, in that order; junction bases with no gene match: 5. DNA for the CDR3: TGTGCCAGCAGTCACCGGGACAGGGGAAAAAACATTCAGTACTTC. As protein: CASSHRDRGKNIQYF.

The J gene is TRBJ2-1, the V gene TRBV5-1; 8 bases line up with TRBD2. The CDR3 extends over 15 amino acids. The J segment lost 4 bases and the V segment lost 6 bases, leaving 9 bases of the junction unmatched. The V gene's germline CDR1 is SGHRS and CDR2 YFSETQ. CDR3 region: CASTRGVAGYNEQFF. CDR3 nucleotides: TGCGCCAGCACCCGGGGGGTAGCGGGATACAATGAGCAGTTCTTC. Complete variable domain (other parts from reference TRBV5-1 and TRBJ2-1): KAGVTQTPRYLIKTRGQQVTLSCSPISGHRSVSWYQQTPGQGLQFLFEYFSETQRNKGNFPGRFSGRQFSNSRSEMNVSTLELGDSALYLCASTRGVAGYNEQFFGPGTRLTVL.

The rearrangement uses TRBV4-1 and TRBJ2-1; D is possibly TRBD2 (5 bases). The CDR3 covers 13 residues. Germline CDR1 MGHRA, CDR2 YSYEKL. V was pared by 8 bases and J by 6 bases, with 14 bases between. CDR3 in DNA: TGCGCCAGCGCGCCCACTAGGGCCAATGAGCAGTTCTTC. Translating it yields CASAPTRANEQFF.

This clone was seen only once. The rearrangement links TRBV4-1 to TRBJ1-1; maybe TRBD1 (5 bases). Trimming took 0 bases from V and 5 from J, leaving 16 bases between them. Germline CDR1 and CDR2: MGHRA and YSYEKL. This CDR3 contains 16 residues. CDR3 in DNA: TGCGCCAGCAGCCAAGAGTGGCAGGGATGGGATACTGAAGCTTTCTTT. Its protein product is CASSQEWQGWDTEAFF.

This sequence joins TRBV18 and TRBJ1-4; tentatively, D is TRBD1 (5 bases). CDR1 KGHSH and CDR2 LQKENI come from the germline V gene. The ends were cut back, 3 bases at V and 5 bases at J, with 13 bases in the middle. This CDR3 is 15 amino acids long. This chain's CDR3 is CASSPSGDRNEKLFF. The CDR3 DNA reads as TGTGCCAGCTCACCCTCCGGAGACAGAAATGAAAAACTGTTTTTT. The variable domain in full, completed from reference TRBV18 and TRBJ1-4, reads NAGVMQNPRHLVRRRGQEARLRCSPMKGHSHVYWYRQLPEEGLKFMVYLQKENIIDESGMPKERFSAEFPKEGPSILRIQQVVRGDSAAYFCASSPSGDRNEKLFFGSGTQLSVL.

The chain uses TRBV20-1 and TRBJ2-3; 7 nucleotides match TRBD2. V shed 3 bases, J shed 5 bases, and the junction held 8 bases outside the gene matches. The CDR3 runs 14 residues. Germline V gives CDR1 DFQATT, CDR2 SNEGSKA (reference sequence). CDR3 nucleotide sequence: TGCAGTGCTAGTTCGCCGGGCGGGGGAGATACGCAGTATTTT. Translated, it gives CSASSPGGGDTQYF.

The rearrangement joins TRBV6-2 or TRBV6-3 to TRBJ2-3; D gene uncertain. This CDR3 is 11 amino acids long. CDR1 and CDR2 from the germline V gene are MNHEY and SVGEGT. The ends were cut back, 4 bases at V and 5 bases at J, with 4 bases in the middle. The CDR3 nucleotides are TGTGCCAGCAGTTTTAAAGATACGCAGTATTTT. It specifies CASSFKDTQYF.

In the case of this clone: The sample carries other DNA sequences with the same CDR3. The chain couples TRBV2 to TRBJ1-5, with no clear D. The ends were cut back, 3 bases at V and 0 bases at J, with 6 bases in the middle. From germline, CDR1 is SNHLY and CDR2 FYNNEI. The CDR3 contains 14 residues. The DNA of the CDR3 is TGTGCCAGCAGTGACGGAGCTAGCAATCAGCCCCAGCATTTT. Translation gives CASSDGASNQPQHF.